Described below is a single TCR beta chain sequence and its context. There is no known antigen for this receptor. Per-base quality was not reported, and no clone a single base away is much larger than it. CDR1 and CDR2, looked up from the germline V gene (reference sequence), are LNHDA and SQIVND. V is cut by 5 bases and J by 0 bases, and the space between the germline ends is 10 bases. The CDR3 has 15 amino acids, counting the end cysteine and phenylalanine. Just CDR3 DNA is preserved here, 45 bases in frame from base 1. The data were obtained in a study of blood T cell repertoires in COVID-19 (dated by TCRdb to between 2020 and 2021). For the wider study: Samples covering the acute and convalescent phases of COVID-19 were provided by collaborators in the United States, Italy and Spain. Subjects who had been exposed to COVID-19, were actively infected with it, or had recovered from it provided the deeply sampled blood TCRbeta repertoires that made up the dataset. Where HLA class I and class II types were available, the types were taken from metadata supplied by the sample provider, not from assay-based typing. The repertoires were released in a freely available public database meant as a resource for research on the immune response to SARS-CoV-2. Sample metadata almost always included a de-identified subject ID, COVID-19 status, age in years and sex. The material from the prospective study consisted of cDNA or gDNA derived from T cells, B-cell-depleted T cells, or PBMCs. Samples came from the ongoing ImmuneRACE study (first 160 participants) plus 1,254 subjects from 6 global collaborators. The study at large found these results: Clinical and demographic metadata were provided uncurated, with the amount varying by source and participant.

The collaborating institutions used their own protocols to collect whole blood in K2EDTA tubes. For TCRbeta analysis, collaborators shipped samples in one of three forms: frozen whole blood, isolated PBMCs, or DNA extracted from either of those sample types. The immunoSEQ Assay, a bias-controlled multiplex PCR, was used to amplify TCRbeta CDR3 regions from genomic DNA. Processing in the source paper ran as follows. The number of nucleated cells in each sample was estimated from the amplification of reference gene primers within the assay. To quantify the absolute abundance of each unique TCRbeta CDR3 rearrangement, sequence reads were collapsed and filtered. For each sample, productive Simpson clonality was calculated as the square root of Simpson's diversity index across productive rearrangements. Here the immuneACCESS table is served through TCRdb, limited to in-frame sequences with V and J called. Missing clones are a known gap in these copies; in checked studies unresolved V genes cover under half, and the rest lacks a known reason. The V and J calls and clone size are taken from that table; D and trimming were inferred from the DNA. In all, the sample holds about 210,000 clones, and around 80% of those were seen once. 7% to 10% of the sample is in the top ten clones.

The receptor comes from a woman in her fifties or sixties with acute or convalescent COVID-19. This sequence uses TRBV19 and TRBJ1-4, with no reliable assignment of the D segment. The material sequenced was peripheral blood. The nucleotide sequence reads TGTGCCAGTAGTCTGCCAGGTGCAACTAATGAAAAACTGTTTTTT. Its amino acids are CASSLPGATNEKLFF.